The T cell receptor (beta chain) under discussion was sequenced for a study of STAT5B mutations in CD4+ large granular lymphocyte leukemia. Study findings and constraints: No patients shared main leukemic clonotypes, though about 26% appeared at low frequency elsewhere.

As concerns this clone: No antigen is known for it.

Healthy controls were blood donor buffy coats. The method was immunoSEQ multiplex PCR; TCRdb's version includes in-frame clones alone and lacks a portion of them. The repertoire holds around 29,000 clones, with 60% to 85% as singletons. The V segment lost 6 bases and the J segment 11 bases; nucleotides outside the gene matches: 9. Germline assignment: CDR1 MDHEN and CDR2 SYDVKM. This CDR3 has 13 residues. This clonotype originated in a human donor in good health. Material for sequencing was CD4+ T cells from blood buffy coats. The rearrangement links TRBV28 to TRBJ1-1, with TRBD1 matching 10 bases. This chain's CDR3 is CASSLGQGRLAFF. CDR3 DNA sequence: TGTGCCAGCAGCTTGGGACAGGGGCGGTTGGCTTTCTTT.